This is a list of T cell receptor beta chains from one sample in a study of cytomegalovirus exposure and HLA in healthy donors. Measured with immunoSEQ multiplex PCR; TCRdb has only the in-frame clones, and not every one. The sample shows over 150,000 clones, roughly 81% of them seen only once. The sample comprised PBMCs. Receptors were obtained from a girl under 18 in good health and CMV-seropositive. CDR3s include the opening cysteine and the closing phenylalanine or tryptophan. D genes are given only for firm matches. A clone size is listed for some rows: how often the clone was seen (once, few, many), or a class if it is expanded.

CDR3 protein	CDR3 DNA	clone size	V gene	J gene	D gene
CASSLASGEAFF	TGTGCCAGCAGCTTAGCCAGCGGCGAAGCTTTCTTT	-	TRBV13	TRBJ1-1	-
CASSSEPGHNEAFF	TGCGCCAGCAGCTCGGAACCGGGACACAATGAAGCTTTCTTT	-	TRBV5-1	TRBJ1-1	-
CASSTDSGGVDTQYF	TGTGCCAGCAGCACGGATAGCGGGGGGGTAGATACGCAGTATTTT	-	TRBV6-5	TRBJ2-3	TRBD2
CASSPRDSVAFF	TGTGCCAGCAGCCCCCGGGACAGTGTGGCTTTCTTT	-	TRBV13	TRBJ1-1	TRBD1
CASSLGRDQETQYF	TGTGCCAGCAGCTTGGGCAGGGACCAAGAGACCCAGTACTTC	-	TRBV7-6	TRBJ2-5	-
CASSQSSGFYNYGYTF	TGTGCCAGCAGCCAATCAAGCGGGTTCTATAACTATGGCTACACCTTC	-	TRBV14	TRBJ1-2	-
CASSRQVNTEAFF	TGTGCCAGCAGCCGACAGGTGAACACTGAAGCTTTCTTT	-	TRBV7-3	TRBJ1-1	-
CASSLLGDSVNEKLFF	TGTGCCAGCAGCTTATTAGGTGACAGTGTTAATGAAAAACTGTTTTTT	-	TRBV7-2	TRBJ1-4	-
CSARGATEAFF	TGCAGTGCTAGAGGGGCCACTGAAGCTTTCTTT	-	TRBV20-1	TRBJ1-1	-
CASSPGQTAYEQYF	TGTGCCAGTAGCCCGGGACAGACCGCCTACGAGCAGTACTTC	-	TRBV19	TRBJ2-7	TRBD1
CASSLASRSYEQYF	TGTGCCAGCAGCTTAGCTTCCAGGTCTTACGAGCAGTACTTC	-	TRBV7-2	TRBJ2-7	-
CASSESGGIYEQYF	TGTGCCAGCAGTGAATCCGGAGGGATCTACGAGCAGTACTTC	once	TRBV6-1	TRBJ2-7	-
CASSESRDRTHF	TGCGCCAGCAGTGAGTCTCGGGACAGGACGCATTTT	-	TRBV10-2	TRBJ1-5	TRBD1
CASSWGDRVNTEAFF	TGTGCCAGCAGCTGGGGGGACAGGGTGAACACTGAAGCTTTCTTT	-	TRBV7-9	TRBJ1-1	TRBD1
CASSYYGQTGNTIYF	TGTGCCAGCAGTTACTATGGACAGACCGGAAACACCATATATTTT	-	TRBV6-5	TRBJ1-3	-
CASSLGPGPSSYEQYF	TGTGCCAGCAGCTTAGGTCCTGGCCCTAGCTCCTACGAGCAGTACTTC	-	TRBV11-2	TRBJ2-7	-
CASSTGGAGYGYTF	TGTGCCAGCAGTACAGGGGGCGCCGGCTATGGCTACACCTTC	-	TRBV28	TRBJ1-2	TRBD1
CASSGTGGDTEAFF	TGTGCCAGCAGCGGAACAGGGGGTGACACTGAAGCTTTCTTT	-	TRBV9	TRBJ1-1	TRBD1
CASSLAGGLTYEQYF	TGTGCCAGCAGCTTGGCCGGGGGTCTAACCTACGAGCAGTACTTC	-	TRBV7-9	TRBJ2-7	-
CASSIDSGTGAYEQYF	TGTGCCAGCAGCATCGACTCCGGGACAGGGGCCTACGAGCAGTACTTC	-	TRBV13	TRBJ2-7	TRBD1
CASSSGQSNTEAFF	TGTGCCAGCTCATCGGGACAGTCGAACACTGAAGCTTTCTTT	-	TRBV18	TRBJ1-1	TRBD1
CASSLGRDRGASYEQYF	TGCGCCAGCAGCTTGGGACGGGACAGGGGGGCCTCCTACGAGCAGTACTTC	-	TRBV5-1	TRBJ2-7	TRBD1
CASSLFEPGYGYTF	TGTGCCAGCTCACTCTTCGAACCGGGGTATGGCTACACCTTC	-	TRBV18	TRBJ1-2	-
CASSYSPRGGTEAFF	TGTGCCAGCAGTTACTCCCCCAGGGGTGGCACTGAAGCTTTCTTT	few	TRBV6-5	TRBJ1-1	-
CASRGTGQETQYF	TGCGCCAGCAGAGGGACAGGACAAGAGACCCAGTACTTC	few	TRBV5-1	TRBJ2-5	TRBD1
CVTGLGSYNEQFF	TGTGTAACCGGGTTAGGCTCCTACAATGAGCAGTTCTTC	-	TRBV12-5	TRBJ2-1	-
CASKQGSTYEQYF	TGTGCCAGCAAACAGGGGTCAACCTACGAGCAGTACTTC	-	TRBV7-9	TRBJ2-7	TRBD1
CASSLEGRKGVYGYTF	TGTGCCAGCAGCTTAGAAGGCAGGAAAGGGGTCTATGGCTACACCTTC	few	TRBV11-3	TRBJ1-2	-
CATRGGTNQPQHF	TGTGCCACCCGGGGGGGGACGAACCAGCCCCAGCATTTT	-	TRBV6-5	TRBJ1-5	-
CASSVNRGGTEAFF	TGTGCCAGCAGTGTAAACAGGGGAGGCACTGAAGCTTTCTTT	once	TRBV6-1	TRBJ1-1	TRBD1
CASSLQGGSEAFF	TGCGCCAGCAGCCTCCAGGGTGGGTCTGAAGCTTTCTTT	-	TRBV5-1	TRBJ1-1	-
CASSFSGTGARQPQHF	TGTGCCAGCAGTTTCTCCGGGACAGGGGCAAGACAGCCCCAGCATTTT	-	TRBV27	TRBJ1-5	TRBD1
CASSGGSRTDTQYF	TGCGCCAGCAGCGGGGGGAGTCGCACAGATACGCAGTATTTT	-	TRBV5-1	TRBJ2-3	-
CASSLAGTGPVTYEQYF	TGTGCCAGCAGCTTAGCCGGGACAGGGCCAGTTACCTACGAGCAGTACTTC	-	TRBV7-8	TRBJ2-7	TRBD1
CASSLGSASGDTQYF	TGTGCCAGCAGTTTAGGTAGCGCCTCGGGAGATACGCAGTATTTT	-	TRBV27	TRBJ2-3	-
CASSQVIEWDILGDDTQYF	TGCGCCAGCAGCCAAGTTATCGAATGGGACATCTTGGGAGATGATACGCAGTATTTT	-	TRBV4-1	TRBJ2-3	-
CASSLGTGELFF	TGTGCTAGCAGTCTCGGCACCGGGGAGCTGTTTTTT	-	TRBV27	TRBJ2-2	-
CASSPSGLAGGPGSGELFF	TGTGCCAGCAGTCCTTCGGGACTAGCGGGGGGCCCTGGGTCCGGGGAGCTGTTTTTT	-	TRBV7-3	TRBJ2-2	TRBD2
CATSGSPRNSPLHF	TGTGCCACCAGCGGGAGCCCCCGGAATTCACCCCTCCACTTT	-	TRBV15	TRBJ1-6	-
CASSYSDTAPYEQYF	TGTGCCAGCAGTTATTCCGACACAGCCCCCTACGAGCAGTACTTC	-	TRBV6-5	TRBJ2-7	-
CAWSLPAGNTIYF	TGTGCCTGGAGTTTGCCGGCTGGAAACACCATATATTTT	-	TRBV30	TRBJ1-3	-
CASPDRGNTEAFF	TGTGCCAGCCCGGACAGGGGAAACACTGAAGCTTTCTTT	-	TRBV2	TRBJ1-1	TRBD1
CASREGLGGTQYF	TGTGCCAGCAGGGAGGGACTGGGCGGGACCCAGTACTTC	-	TRBV2	TRBJ2-5	-
CASSLLGTYNEKLFF	TGCGCCAGCAGCTTATTAGGGACTTATAATGAAAAACTGTTTTTT	-	TRBV5-1	TRBJ1-4	-
CASSIRTGVGNVLTF	TGTGCCAGCAGCATAAGGACAGGGGTAGGCAACGTCCTGACTTTC	-	TRBV7-3	TRBJ2-6	TRBD1
CASSNTGTSPYNEQFF	TGTGCCAGTAGCAATACCGGGACTAGCCCCTACAATGAGCAGTTCTTC	-	TRBV19	TRBJ2-1	TRBD2
CASSSYYEGDSYEQYF	TGCGCCAGCAGCTCTTATTACGAGGGGGACTCCTACGAGCAGTACTTC	-	TRBV4-1	TRBJ2-7	-
CSTRGRTEAFF	TGCAGTACCAGGGGTAGAACTGAAGCTTTCTTT	-	TRBV20-1	TRBJ1-1	-
CASSDAGRPNEKLFF	TGTGCCAGCAGCGACGCGGGCAGACCTAATGAAAAACTGTTTTTT	once	TRBV5-4	TRBJ1-4	-
CASSLGGRNRAASGNTIYF	TGTGCCAGCAGCTTGGGGGGGCGGAACAGGGCGGCCTCTGGAAACACCATATATTTT	-	TRBV5-4	TRBJ1-3	-
CATSRDSTSGGLDFNEQFF	TGTGCCACCAGCAGGGACAGCACTAGCGGGGGTCTTGATTTCAATGAGCAGTTCTTC	-	TRBV15	TRBJ2-1	TRBD2
CASSTPRGTEAFF	TGTGCCAGCAGTACCCCCAGGGGCACTGAAGCTTTCTTT	few	TRBV6-5	TRBJ1-1	-
CASSQDDRGHQPQHF	TGCGCCAGCAGCCAAGACGACAGGGGGCATCAGCCCCAGCATTTT	-	TRBV4-1	TRBJ1-5	TRBD1
CASSDRALSYEQYF	TGTGCCAGTAGCGACAGGGCCCTCTCCTACGAGCAGTACTTC	once	TRBV19	TRBJ2-7	TRBD1
CASSLPEETQYF	TGTGCCAGCAGTCTCCCGGAGGAGACCCAGTACTTC	once	TRBV6-6	TRBJ2-5	-
CASSDAGGTPDTQYF	TGTGCCAGCAGTGACGCGGGGGGGACCCCAGATACGCAGTATTTT	-	TRBV6-4	TRBJ2-3	TRBD2
CASSLVPGSGTEAFF	TGTGCCAGCAGTTTAGTCCCCGGGTCGGGCACTGAAGCTTTCTTT	once	TRBV28	TRBJ1-1	-
CASSSWTGTEAFF	TGTGCCAGCAGCTCCTGGACAGGGACTGAAGCTTTCTTT	-	TRBV5-4	TRBJ1-1	TRBD1
CASRTENQPQHF	TGTGCCAGCAGGACGGAGAATCAGCCCCAGCATTTT	-	TRBV2	TRBJ1-5	-